The sample holds a few counts of the clone carrying this T cell receptor beta chain. This sample is drawn from a study of T cells after yellow fever vaccination. For the study at large: Fractions low in cell number were prepared with SMART-Seq v4 Ultra Low Input.

Synthesis of TCR cDNA relied on 5'RACE template switching, which attached a universal primer site and UMIs. One entry per CDR3 protein, called by TCRdb with MiXCR from the 5' RACE reads. Of a few hundred thousand distinct CDR3 sequences in the sample, around 4.3% are singletons; the top ten hold just under 20%. The V and J ends lost 8 bases and 2 bases, in that order; junction bases with no gene match: 6. The CDR3 is 14 amino acids. Material: PBMCs, obtained 15 days after the yellow fever booster vaccination. The receptor's source is a man younger than 35 who received the YFV17D yellow fever vaccine. The chain employs TRBV12-3 or TRBV12-4 and TRBJ2-3; 8 bases line up with TRBD1. CDR3 loop: CASGRDRPTDTQYF. In DNA, the CDR3 is TGTGCCAGCGGCCGGGACAGGCCCACAGATACGCAGTATTTT.